This T cell receptor (beta chain) was documented in a study of T cell responses to AZD1222 COVID-19 vaccine. Regarding the study as a whole: Clonal diversity may have been underestimated, and the donors were mostly white British, with more females than males. Reportedly, nearly half of unique spike TCRs recognized epitopes outside B.1.351/B.1.1.7 mutations.

Of note for this clone: Antigen specificity is unknown.

Repertoires were generated with immunoSEQ multiplex PCR, while TCRdb's copy carries only in-frame clones and drops some. Counted here are roughly 160,000 clones, over 75% occurring once; the ten biggest clones make up around 6.9%. V lost 4 bases, J lost 4 bases, and 6 bases stayed unmatched. There are 15 residues in the CDR3. The germline CDR1 and CDR2 sequences are SGDLS and YYNGEE. This receptor was identified in an adult in good health. The material sequenced was peripheral blood, taken on day 0 of AZD1222 vaccination. V and J are TRBV9 and TRBJ1-4; 8 bases align to TRBD1. CDR3 DNA: TGTGCCAGCAGCAAAGACAGGGGAAGTAATGAAAAACTGTTTTTT. It is translated as CASSKDRGSNEKLFF.